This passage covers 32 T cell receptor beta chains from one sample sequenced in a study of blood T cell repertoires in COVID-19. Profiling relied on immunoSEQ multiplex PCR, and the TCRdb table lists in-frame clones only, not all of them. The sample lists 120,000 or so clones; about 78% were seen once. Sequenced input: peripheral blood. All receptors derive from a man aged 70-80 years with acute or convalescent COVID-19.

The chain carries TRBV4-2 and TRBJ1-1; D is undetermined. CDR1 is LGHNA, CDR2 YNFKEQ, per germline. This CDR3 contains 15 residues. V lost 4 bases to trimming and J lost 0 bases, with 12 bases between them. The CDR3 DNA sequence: TGTGCCAGCAGCCCGGGTGGAGGTATGAACACTGAAGCTTTCTTT. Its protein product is CASSPGGGMNTEAFF.

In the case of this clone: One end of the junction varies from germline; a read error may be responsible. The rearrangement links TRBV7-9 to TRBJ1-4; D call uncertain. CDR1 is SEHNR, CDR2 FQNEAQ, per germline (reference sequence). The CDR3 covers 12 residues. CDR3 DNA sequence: TGTGCCAGCAGATTAGGGAGTGAAAAACTGTTTTTT. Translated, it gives CASRLGSEKLFF.

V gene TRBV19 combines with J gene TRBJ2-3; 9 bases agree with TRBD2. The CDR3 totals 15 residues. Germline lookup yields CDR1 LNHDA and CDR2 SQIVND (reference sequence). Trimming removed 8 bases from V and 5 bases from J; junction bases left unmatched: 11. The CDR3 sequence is CASEANSGGGDTQYF. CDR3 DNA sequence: TGTGCCAGTGAGGCGAATAGCGGGGGAGGAGATACGCAGTATTTT.

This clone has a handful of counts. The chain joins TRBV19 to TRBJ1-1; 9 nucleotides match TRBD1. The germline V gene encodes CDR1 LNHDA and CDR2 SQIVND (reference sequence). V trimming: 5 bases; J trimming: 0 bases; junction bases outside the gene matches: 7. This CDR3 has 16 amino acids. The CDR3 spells CASSADRGNVNTEAFF. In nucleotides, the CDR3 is TGTGCCAGTAGTGCGGACAGGGGAAATGTGAACACTGAAGCTTTCTTT. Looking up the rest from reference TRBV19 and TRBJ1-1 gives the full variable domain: DGGITQSPKYLFRKEGQNVTLSCEQNLNHDAMYWYRQDPGQGLRLIYYSQIVNDFQKGDIAEGYSVSREKKESFPLTVTSAQKNPTAFYLCASSADRGNVNTEAFFGQGTRLTVV.

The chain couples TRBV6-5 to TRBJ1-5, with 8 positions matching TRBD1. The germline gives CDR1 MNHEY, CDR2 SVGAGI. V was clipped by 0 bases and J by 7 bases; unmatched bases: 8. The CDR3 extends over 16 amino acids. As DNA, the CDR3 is TGTGCCAGCAGTTACTCGGGGTCACAGGGGGGCCAGCCCCAGCATTTT. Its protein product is CASSYSGSQGGQPQHF.

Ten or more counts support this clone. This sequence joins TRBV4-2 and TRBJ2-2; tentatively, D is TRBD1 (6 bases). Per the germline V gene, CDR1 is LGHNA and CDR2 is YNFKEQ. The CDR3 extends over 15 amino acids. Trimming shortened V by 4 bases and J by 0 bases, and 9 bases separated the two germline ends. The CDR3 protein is CASSLTGTNTGELFF. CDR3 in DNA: TGTGCCAGCAGCCTTACAGGGACGAACACCGGGGAGCTGTTTTTT.

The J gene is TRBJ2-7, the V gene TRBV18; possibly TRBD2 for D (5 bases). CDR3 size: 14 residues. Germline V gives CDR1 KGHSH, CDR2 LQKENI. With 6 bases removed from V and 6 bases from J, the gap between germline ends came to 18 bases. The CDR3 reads CASSTSGPSGEQYF. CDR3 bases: TGTGCCAGCTCTACCAGTGGACCGAGCGGCGAGCAGTACTTC.

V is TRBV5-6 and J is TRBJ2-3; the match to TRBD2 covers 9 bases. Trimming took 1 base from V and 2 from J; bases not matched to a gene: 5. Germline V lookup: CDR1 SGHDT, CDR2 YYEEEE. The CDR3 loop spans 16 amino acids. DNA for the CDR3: TGTGCCAGCAGCTTGTGGGGACTAGCCCTCACAGATACGCAGTATTTT. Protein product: CASSLWGLALTDTQYF.

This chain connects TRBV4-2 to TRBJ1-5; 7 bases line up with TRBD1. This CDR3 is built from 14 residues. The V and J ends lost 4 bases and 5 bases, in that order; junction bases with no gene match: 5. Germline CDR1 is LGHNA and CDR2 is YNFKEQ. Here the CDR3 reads CASSPTGFDQPQHF. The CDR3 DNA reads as TGTGCCAGCAGCCCGACAGGGTTCGATCAGCCCCAGCATTTT.

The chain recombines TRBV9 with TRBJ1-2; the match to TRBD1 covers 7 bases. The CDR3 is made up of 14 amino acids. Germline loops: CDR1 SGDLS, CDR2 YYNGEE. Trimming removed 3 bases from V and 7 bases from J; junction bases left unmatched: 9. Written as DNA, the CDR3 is TGTGCCAGCAGCGCCCCGAACAGGGGCCGTGGCTACACCTTC. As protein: CASSAPNRGRGYTF. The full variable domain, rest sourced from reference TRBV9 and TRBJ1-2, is DSGVTQTPKHLITATGQRVTLRCSPRSGDLSVYWYQQSLDQGLQFLIQYYNGEERAKGNILERFSAQQFPDLHSELNLSSLELGDSALYFCASSAPNRGRGYTFGSGTRLTVV.

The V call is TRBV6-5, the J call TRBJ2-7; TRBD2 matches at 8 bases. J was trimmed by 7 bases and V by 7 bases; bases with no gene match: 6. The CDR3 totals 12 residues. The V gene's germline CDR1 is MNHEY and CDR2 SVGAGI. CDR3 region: CASTPGGNEQYF. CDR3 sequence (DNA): TGTGCCAGCACACCGGGGGGGAATGAGCAGTACTTC.

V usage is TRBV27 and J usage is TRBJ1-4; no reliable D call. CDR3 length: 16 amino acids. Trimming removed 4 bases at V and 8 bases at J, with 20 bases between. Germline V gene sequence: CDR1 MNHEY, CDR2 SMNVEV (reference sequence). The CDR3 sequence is CASSSYSTELGEKLFF. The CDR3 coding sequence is TGTGCCAGCAGTTCCTACTCAACGGAACTCGGGGAAAAACTGTTTTTT.

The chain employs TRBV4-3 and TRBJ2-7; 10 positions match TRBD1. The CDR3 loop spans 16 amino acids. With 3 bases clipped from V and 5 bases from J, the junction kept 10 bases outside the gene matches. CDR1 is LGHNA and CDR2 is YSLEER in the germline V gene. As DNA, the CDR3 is TGCGCCAGCAGCCAGGCCGGCGGGGACAGGGGTCACGAGCAGTACTTC. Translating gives CASSQAGGDRGHEQYF.

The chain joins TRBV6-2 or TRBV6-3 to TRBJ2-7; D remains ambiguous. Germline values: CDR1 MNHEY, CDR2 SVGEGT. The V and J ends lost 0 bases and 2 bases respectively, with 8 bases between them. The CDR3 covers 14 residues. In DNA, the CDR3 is TGTGCCAGCAGTTACTCCGTCGGTACCTACGAGCAGTACTTC. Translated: CASSYSVGTYEQYF.

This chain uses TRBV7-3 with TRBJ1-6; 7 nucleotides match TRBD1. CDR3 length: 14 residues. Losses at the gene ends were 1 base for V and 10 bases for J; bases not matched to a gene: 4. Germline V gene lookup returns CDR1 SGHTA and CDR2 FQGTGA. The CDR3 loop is CASSLRQGVSPLHF. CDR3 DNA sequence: TGTGCCAGCAGCTTAAGGCAGGGGGTATCACCCCTCCACTTT.

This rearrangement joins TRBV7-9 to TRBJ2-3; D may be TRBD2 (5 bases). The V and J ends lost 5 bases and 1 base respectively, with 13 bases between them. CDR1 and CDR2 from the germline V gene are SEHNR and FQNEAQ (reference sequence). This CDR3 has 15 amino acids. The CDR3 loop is CASSAPARGTDTQYF. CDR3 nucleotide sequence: TGTGCCAGCAGCGCACCTGCGCGGGGCACAGATACGCAGTATTTT.

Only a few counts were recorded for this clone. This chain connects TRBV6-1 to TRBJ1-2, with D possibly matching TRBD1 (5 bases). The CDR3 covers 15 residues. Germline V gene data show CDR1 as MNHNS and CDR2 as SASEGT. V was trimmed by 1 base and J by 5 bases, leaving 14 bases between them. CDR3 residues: CASSEGRQGTYGYTF. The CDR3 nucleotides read TGTGCCAGCAGTGAAGGACGGCAGGGAACTTATGGCTACACCTTC.

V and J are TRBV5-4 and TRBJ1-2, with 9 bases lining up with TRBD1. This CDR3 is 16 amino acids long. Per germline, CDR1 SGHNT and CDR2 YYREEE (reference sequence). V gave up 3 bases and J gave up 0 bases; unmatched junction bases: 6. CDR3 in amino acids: CASSSRDRAANYGYTF. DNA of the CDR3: TGTGCCAGCAGCTCCCGGGACAGGGCGGCTAACTATGGCTACACCTTC. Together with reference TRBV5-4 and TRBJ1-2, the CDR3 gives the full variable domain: ETGVTQSPTHLIKTRGQQVTLRCSSQSGHNTVSWYQQALGQGPQFIFQYYREEENGRGNFPPRFSGLQFPNYSSELNVNALELDDSALYLCASSSRDRAANYGYTFGSGTRLTVV.

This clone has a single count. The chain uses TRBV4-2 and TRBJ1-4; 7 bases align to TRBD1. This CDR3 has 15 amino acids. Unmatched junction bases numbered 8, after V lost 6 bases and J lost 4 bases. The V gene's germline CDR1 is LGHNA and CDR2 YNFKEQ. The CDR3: CASSPNRGNNEKLFF. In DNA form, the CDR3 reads TGTGCCAGCAGTCCAAACAGGGGTAATAATGAAAAACTGTTTTTT.

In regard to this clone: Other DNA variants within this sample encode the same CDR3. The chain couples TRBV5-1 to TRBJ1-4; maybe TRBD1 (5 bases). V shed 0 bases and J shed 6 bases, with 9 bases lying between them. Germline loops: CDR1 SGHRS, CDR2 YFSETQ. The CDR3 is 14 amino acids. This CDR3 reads CASSLVGGDEKLFF. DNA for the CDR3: TGCGCCAGCAGCTTGGTCGGAGGGGATGAAAAACTGTTTTTT.

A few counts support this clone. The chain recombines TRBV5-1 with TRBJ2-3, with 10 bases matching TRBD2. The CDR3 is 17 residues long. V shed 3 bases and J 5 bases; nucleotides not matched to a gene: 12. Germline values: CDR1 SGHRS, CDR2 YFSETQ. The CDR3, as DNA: TGCGCCAGCAGCTCCTTAGACAGCGGGGGGGCGGTAGATACGCAGTATTTT. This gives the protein CASSSLDSGGAVDTQYF.

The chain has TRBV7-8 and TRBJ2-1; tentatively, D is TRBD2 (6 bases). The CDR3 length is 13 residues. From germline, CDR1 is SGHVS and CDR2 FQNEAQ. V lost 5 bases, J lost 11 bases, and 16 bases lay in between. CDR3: CASSRVAGSQQFF. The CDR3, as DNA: TGTGCCAGCAGCCGGGTGGCGGGGAGCCAGCAGTTCTTC. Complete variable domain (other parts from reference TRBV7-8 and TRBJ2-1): GAGVSQSPRYKVAKRGQDVALRCDPISGHVSLFWYQQALGQGPEFLTYFQNEAQLDKSGLPSDRFFAERPEGSVSTLKIQRTQQEDSAVYLCASSRVAGSQQFFGPGTRLTVL.

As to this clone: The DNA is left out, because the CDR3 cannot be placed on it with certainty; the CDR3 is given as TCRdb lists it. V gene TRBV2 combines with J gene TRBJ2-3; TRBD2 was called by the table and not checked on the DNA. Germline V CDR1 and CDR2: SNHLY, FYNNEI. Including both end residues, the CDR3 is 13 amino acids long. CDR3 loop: CASSEVAGGSEYF.

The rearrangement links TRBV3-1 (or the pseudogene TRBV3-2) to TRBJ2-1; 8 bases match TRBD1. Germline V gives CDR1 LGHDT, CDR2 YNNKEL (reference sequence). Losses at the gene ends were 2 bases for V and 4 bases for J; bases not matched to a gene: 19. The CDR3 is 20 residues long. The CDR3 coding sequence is TGTGCCAGCAGCCAAAGTTCTATACTTTTCCCCGGACAGGGTTACAATGAGCAGTTCTTC. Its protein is CASSQSSILFPGQGYNEQFF.

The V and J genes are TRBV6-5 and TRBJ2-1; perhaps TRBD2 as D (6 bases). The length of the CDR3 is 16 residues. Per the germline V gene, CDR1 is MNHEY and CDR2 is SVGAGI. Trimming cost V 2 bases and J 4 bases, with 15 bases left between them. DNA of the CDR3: TGTGCCAGCAGTTACCAAGGGGCCGCGGGGTACAATGAGCAGTTCTTC. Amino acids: CASSYQGAAGYNEQFF.

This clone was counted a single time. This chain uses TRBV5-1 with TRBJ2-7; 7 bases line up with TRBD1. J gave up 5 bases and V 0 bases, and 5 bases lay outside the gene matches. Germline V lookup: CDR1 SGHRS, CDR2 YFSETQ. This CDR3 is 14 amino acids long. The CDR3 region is CASSLADREHEQYF. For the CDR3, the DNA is TGCGCCAGCAGCTTGGCCGACAGGGAACACGAGCAGTACTTC.

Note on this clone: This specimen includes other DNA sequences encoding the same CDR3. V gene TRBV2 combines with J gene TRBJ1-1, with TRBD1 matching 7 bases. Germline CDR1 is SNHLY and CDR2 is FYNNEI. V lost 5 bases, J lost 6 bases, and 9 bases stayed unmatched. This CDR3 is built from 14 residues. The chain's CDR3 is CASSPDRVIAEAFF. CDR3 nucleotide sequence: TGTGCCAGCAGTCCAGACAGGGTCATTGCTGAAGCTTTCTTT.

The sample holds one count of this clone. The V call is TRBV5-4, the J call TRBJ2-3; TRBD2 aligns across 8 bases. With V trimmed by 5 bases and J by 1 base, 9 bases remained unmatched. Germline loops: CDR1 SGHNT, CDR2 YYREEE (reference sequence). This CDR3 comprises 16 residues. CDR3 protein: CASRDLRGVGTDTQYF. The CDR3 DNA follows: TGTGCCAGCAGGGATTTGCGGGGGGTGGGCACAGATACGCAGTATTTT. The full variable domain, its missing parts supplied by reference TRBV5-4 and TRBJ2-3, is ETGVTQSPTHLIKTRGQQVTLRCSSQSGHNTVSWYQQALGQGPQFIFQYYREEENGRGNFPPRFSGLQFPNYSSELNVNALELDDSALYLCASRDLRGVGTDTQYFGPGTRLTVL.

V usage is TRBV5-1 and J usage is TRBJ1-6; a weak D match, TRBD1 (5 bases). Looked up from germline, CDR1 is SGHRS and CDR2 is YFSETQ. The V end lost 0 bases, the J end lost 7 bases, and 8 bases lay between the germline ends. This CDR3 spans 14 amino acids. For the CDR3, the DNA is TGCGCCAGCAGCTTGGGGACAAGGAATTCACCCCTCCACTTT. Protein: CASSLGTRNSPLHF.

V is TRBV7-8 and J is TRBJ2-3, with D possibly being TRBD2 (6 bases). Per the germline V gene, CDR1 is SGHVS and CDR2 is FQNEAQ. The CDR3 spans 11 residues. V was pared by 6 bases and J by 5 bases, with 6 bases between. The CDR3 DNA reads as TGTGCCAGCAGGACTAGAGATACGCAGTATTTT. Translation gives CASRTRDTQYF.

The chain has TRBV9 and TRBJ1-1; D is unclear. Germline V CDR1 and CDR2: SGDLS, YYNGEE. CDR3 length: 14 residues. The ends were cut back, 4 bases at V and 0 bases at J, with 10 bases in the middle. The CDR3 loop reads CASSRPGMNTEAFF. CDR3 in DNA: TGTGCCAGCAGCCGCCCGGGGATGAACACTGAAGCTTTCTTT.

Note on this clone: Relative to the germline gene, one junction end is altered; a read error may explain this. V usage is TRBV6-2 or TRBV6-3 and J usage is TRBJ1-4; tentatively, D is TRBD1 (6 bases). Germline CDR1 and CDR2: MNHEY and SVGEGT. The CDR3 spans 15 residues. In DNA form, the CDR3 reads TGTGCCAGCAGTGACTCGGGGGCCGGAAATGAAAAACTGTTTTTT. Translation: CASSDSGAGNEKLFF.